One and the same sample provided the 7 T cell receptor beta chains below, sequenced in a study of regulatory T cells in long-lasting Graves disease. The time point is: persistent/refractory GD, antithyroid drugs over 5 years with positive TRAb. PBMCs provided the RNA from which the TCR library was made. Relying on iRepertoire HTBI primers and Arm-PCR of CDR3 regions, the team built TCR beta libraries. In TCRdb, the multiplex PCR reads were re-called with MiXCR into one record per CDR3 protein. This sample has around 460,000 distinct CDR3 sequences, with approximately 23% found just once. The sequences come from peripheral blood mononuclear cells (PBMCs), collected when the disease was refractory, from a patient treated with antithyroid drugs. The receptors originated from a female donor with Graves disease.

This CDR3 reads CASSYGGGESNQPQHF. The CDR3 coding sequence is TGTGCCAGCAGTTACGGAGGGGGGGAATCCAATCAGCCCCAGCATTTT. The chain is built from TRBV6-5 and TRBJ1-5, with a possible D match to TRBD1 (6 bases). This CDR3 has 16 amino acids. V lost 2 bases to trimming and J lost 3 bases, with 14 bases between them. The germline gives CDR1 MNHEY, CDR2 SVGAGI.

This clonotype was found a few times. This chain's CDR3 is CASSGEGGQETQYF. In DNA, the CDR3 is TGTGCCAGCAGCGGGGAAGGGGGGCAGGAGACCCAGTACTTC. This rearrangement joins TRBV5-5 to TRBJ2-5, with D perhaps assigned TRBD1 or TRBD2 (6 bases each). This CDR3 has 14 residues. V lost 4 bases and J lost 5, with 15 bases in between. Looked up from germline, CDR1 is SGHKS and CDR2 is YYEKEE (reference sequence).

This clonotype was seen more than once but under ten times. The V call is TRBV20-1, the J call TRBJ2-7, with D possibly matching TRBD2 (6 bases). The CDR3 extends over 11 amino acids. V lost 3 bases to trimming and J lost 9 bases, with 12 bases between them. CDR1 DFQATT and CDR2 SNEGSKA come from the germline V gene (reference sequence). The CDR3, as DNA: TGCAGTGCTAGGCGGGGAACGGTGCAGTACTTC. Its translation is CSARRGTVQYF.

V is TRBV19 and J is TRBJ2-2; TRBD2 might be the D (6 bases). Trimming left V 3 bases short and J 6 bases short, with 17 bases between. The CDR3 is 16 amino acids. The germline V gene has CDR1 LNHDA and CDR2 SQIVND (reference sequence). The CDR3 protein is CASSIERASFSGELFF. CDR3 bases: TGTGCCAGTAGTATCGAGCGGGCCTCCTTCTCCGGGGAGCTGTTTTTT.

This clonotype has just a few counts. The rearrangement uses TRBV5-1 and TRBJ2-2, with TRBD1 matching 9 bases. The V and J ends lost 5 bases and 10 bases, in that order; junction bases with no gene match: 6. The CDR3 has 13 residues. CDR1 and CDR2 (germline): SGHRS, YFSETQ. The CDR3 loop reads CASRWTGVEELFF. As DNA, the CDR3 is TGCGCCAGCAGATGGACAGGGGTCGAGGAGCTGTTTTTT.

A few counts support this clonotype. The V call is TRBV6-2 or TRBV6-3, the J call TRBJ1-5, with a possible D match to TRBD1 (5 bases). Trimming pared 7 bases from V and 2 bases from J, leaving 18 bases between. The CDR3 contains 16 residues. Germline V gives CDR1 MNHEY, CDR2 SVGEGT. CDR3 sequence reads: CASNYSGREGNQPQHF. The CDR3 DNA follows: TGTGCCAGCAATTATTCAGGGCGAGAGGGCAATCAGCCCCAGCATTTT.

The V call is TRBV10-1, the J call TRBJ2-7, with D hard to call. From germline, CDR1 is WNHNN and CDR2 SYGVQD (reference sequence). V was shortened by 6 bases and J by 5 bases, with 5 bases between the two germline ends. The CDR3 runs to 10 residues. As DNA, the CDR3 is TGCGCCAGCAGAGAGAACGAGCAGTACTTC. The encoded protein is CASRENEQYF.